These 21 T cell receptor beta chains were sequenced from one sample in a study of cytomegalovirus exposure and HLA in healthy donors. The PCR was carried out with 60 Vbeta primers and 13 Jbeta primers. Sequencing was performed with immunoSEQ multiplex PCR; in TCRdb, only in-frame clones are kept and a portion is missing. The data show under 250,000 clones, with approximately 84% seen just once and 0.24% held by the top ten. Sequences were obtained from PBMCs. The receptors derive from a girl aged 2 to 9 in good health and CMV-seronegative.

Only a few counts were recorded for this clone. The chain couples TRBV4-2 to TRBJ1-1; perhaps TRBD1 as D (6 bases). V shed 0 bases and J shed 5 bases, with 13 bases lying between them. The CDR3 is 15 amino acids. Germline values: CDR1 LGHNA, CDR2 YNFKEQ. The CDR3 nucleotides are TGTGCCAGCAGCCAAGAAATTCAGGGGCTAACTGAAGCTTTCTTT. Its translation is CASSQEIQGLTEAFF.

The chain combines TRBV29-1 with TRBJ2-5; D remains ambiguous. Germline-derived CDR1 and CDR2 are SQVTM and ANQGSEA. The CDR3 has 12 residues. Trimming took 3 bases from V and 4 from J, leaving 9 bases between them. The CDR3 nucleotides are TGCAGCGTTGACAGGTCTGGAGAGACCCAGTACTTC. This encodes CSVDRSGETQYF. Full variable domain (rest looked up from reference TRBV29-1 and TRBJ2-5): SAVISQKPSRDICQRGTSLTIQCQVDSQVTMMFWYRQQPGQSLTLIATANQGSEATYESGFVIDKFPISRPNLTFSTLTVSNMSPEDSSIYLCSVDRSGETQYFGPGTRLLVL.

This chain uses TRBV7-7 with TRBJ2-5; D is perhaps TRBD2 (5 bases). Trimming took 1 base from V and 2 from J, leaving 14 bases between them. CDR1 is SSHAT, CDR2 FNYEAQ, per germline (reference sequence). The CDR3 runs 16 residues. CDR3 nucleotide sequence: TGTGCCAGCAGCTTAGGAAGACTAATCAAACAAGAGACCCAGTACTTC. Its protein product is CASSLGRLIKQETQYF.

The chain carries TRBV7-6 and TRBJ2-5, with D perhaps matching TRBD2 (5 bases). V lost 2 bases to trimming and J lost 6 bases, with 10 bases between them. CDR1 is SGHVS, CDR2 FNYEAQ, per germline. CDR3 size: 13 residues. CDR3 bases: TGTGCCAGCAGCTTACAGGAGGCTAAGACCCAGTACTTC. Translated: CASSLQEAKTQYF.

The chain links TRBV25-1 to TRBJ1-5; D is ambiguous. Germline V lookup: CDR1 MGHDK, CDR2 SYGVNS. V was clipped by 6 bases and J by 5 bases, with 11 bases between them. The length of the CDR3 is 13 residues. The CDR3 loop reads CASSGYYDQPQHF. The CDR3 nucleotides read TGTGCCAGCAGCGGGTATTACGATCAGCCCCAGCATTTT.

This clone was recorded once. The gene calls are TRBV7-2 and TRBJ2-3, with D possibly TRBD2 on 6 matching bases. V lost 5 bases and J lost 1, with 10 bases in between. Germline CDR1 and CDR2: SGHTA and FQGNSA. The CDR3 consists of 14 residues. The CDR3 protein is CASSPGGGTDTQYF. DNA of the CDR3: TGTGCCAGCAGCCCCGGGGGAGGCACAGATACGCAGTATTTT. Complete variable domain (other parts from reference TRBV7-2 and TRBJ2-3): GAGVSQSPSNKVTEKGKDVELRCDPISGHTALYWYRQSLGQGLEFLIYFQGNSAPDKSGLPSDRFSAERTGGSVSTLTIQRTQQEDSAVYLCASSPGGGTDTQYFGPGTRLTVL.

The chain carries TRBV4-1 and TRBJ2-7; TRBD2 aligns across 7 bases. Unmatched junction bases numbered 7, after V lost 0 bases and J lost 2 bases. Germline V gene data show CDR1 as MGHRA and CDR2 as YSYEKL. This CDR3 region has 16 residues. CDR3 sequence: CASSQEWGLTAYEQYF. DNA for the CDR3: TGCGCCAGCAGCCAAGAATGGGGACTAACCGCCTACGAGCAGTACTTC.

This chain joins TRBV6-6 and TRBJ1-1; tentative D call: TRBD1 (5 bases). Per germline, CDR1 MNHNY and CDR2 SVGAGI (reference sequence). V was cut by 10 bases and J by 1 base, with 16 bases left in between. There are 14 residues in the CDR3. CDR3 sequence (DNA): TGTGCCACCGAGGCCCGGGGGGGGAACACTGAAGCTTTCTTT. The encoded protein is CATEARGGNTEAFF.

The chain employs TRBV11-2 and TRBJ1-2; 11 bases fit TRBD1. The CDR3 runs 14 residues. J was trimmed by 7 bases and V by 1 base; bases with no gene match: 2. The germline V gene has CDR1 SGHAT and CDR2 FQNNGV. The CDR3 DNA reads as TGTGCCAGCAGCTTAGCCGGGACAGGGGGTGGCTACACCTTC. Translated, it gives CASSLAGTGGGYTF.

This chain links TRBV7-9 with TRBJ2-3; 10 bases match TRBD1. Germline V gene data show CDR1 as SEHNR and CDR2 as FQNEAQ (reference sequence). CDR3 length: 15 residues. Trimming removed 5 bases from V and 2 bases from J; junction bases left unmatched: 4. The CDR3: CASSRGTGVTDTQYF. The CDR3 bases are TGTGCCAGCAGCCGCGGGACAGGGGTCACAGATACGCAGTATTTT.

The chain couples TRBV25-1 to TRBJ2-5; D unclear. Germline loops: CDR1 MGHDK, CDR2 SYGVNS. The V end lost 1 base, the J end lost 7 bases, and 10 bases lay between the germline ends. The CDR3 spans 13 residues. The CDR3 nucleotides are TGTGCCAGCAGTGAATCGGTTTTTGGGACCCAGTACTTC. The encoded protein is CASSESVFGTQYF.

This clone was observed a few times. The chain couples TRBV6-5 to TRBJ1-4; tentatively, D is TRBD1 (5 bases). Trimming removed 4 bases from V and 8 bases from J, with 8 bases in between. Germline V gene data show CDR1 as MNHEY and CDR2 as SVGAGI. This CDR3 spans 12 amino acids. CDR3 nucleotide sequence: TGTGCCAGCAGTTTGGAGGGGGAAAAACTGTTTTTT. Translation: CASSLEGEKLFF.

Here the CDR3 reads CASRDPGGPKNIQYF. The CDR3 region has the DNA TGCGCCAGCAGAGACCCGGGGGGCCCCAAAAACATTCAGTACTTC. The chain combines TRBV10-2 with TRBJ2-4; tentatively, D is TRBD2 (7 bases). V lost 6 bases and J 2 bases, leaving 14 bases between the germline ends. The CDR3 is made up of 15 amino acids. In germline, CDR1 is WSHSY, CDR2 SAAADI.

The gene calls are TRBV6-5 and TRBJ2-5, with D perhaps TRBD1 (6 bases). The CDR3 is 15 amino acids. Trimming cost V 2 bases and J 3 bases, with 13 bases left between them. Germline V gene sequence: CDR1 MNHEY, CDR2 SVGAGI. The DNA of the CDR3 is TGTGCCAGCAGTTACCTGTCGGCAGGGGAAGAGACCCAGTACTTC. Residues: CASSYLSAGEETQYF.

The V gene is TRBV2, the J gene TRBJ2-5; 12 bases match TRBD2. V trimming: 8 bases; J trimming: 5 bases; junction bases outside the gene matches: 9. Germline CDR1 reads SNHLY; CDR2 reads FYNNEI. This CDR3 contains 15 residues. CDR3 DNA: TGTGCCAGCGGCCGACTAGCGGGAGTCCGGGAGACCCAGTACTTC. The encoded protein is CASGRLAGVRETQYF.

This clone was observed once. The CDR3 region is CASSLSSGRASFETQYF. Written as DNA, the CDR3 is TGTGCCAGCAGTTTATCCAGCGGGAGGGCCTCTTTTGAGACCCAGTACTTC. This chain joins TRBV27 and TRBJ2-5; TRBD2 matches at 10 bases. Germline CDR1 MNHEY, CDR2 SMNVEV (reference sequence). The CDR3 contains 17 residues. V lost 0 bases, J lost 5 bases, and 9 bases stayed unmatched.

The V call is TRBV7-2, the J call TRBJ1-5, with TRBD1 identical over 8 bases. V gave up 5 bases and J gave up 2 bases; unmatched junction bases: 5. Germline V gene data show CDR1 as SGHTA and CDR2 as FQGNSA. This CDR3 is 15 amino acids long. Here the CDR3 DNA reads TGTGCCAGCAGCCGGCAGACAGGGGGCAATCAGCCCCAGCATTTT. It specifies CASSRQTGGNQPQHF. Based on the CDR3 plus reference TRBV7-2 and TRBJ1-5, the full variable domain is GAGVSQSPSNKVTEKGKDVELRCDPISGHTALYWYRQSLGQGLEFLIYFQGNSAPDKSGLPSDRFSAERTGGSVSTLTIQRTQQEDSAVYLCASSRQTGGNQPQHFGDGTRLSIL.

V gene TRBV14 combines with J gene TRBJ2-5, with TRBD2 matching 8 bases. The germline CDR1 and CDR2 sequences are SGHDN and FVKESK. V lost 4 bases and J lost 5; bases outside the gene matches: 6. The CDR3 contains 14 residues. CDR3 sequence reads: CASSPTPGGETQYF. The DNA for the CDR3 is TGTGCCAGCAGCCCGACCCCGGGGGGGGAGACCCAGTACTTC.

The rearrangement uses TRBV30 and TRBJ2-2; a weak D match, TRBD2 (5 bases). This CDR3 region has 15 residues. The V gene lost 0 bases and the J gene lost 5 bases, with 13 bases spanning the gap. Looked up from germline, CDR1 is GTSNPN and CDR2 is SVGIG (reference sequence). The DNA for the CDR3 is TGTGCCTGGAGTGTACGGACGAGGGTAACCGGGGAGCTGTTTTTT. Its protein product is CAWSVRTRVTGELFF. Full variable domain (remainder filled in from reference TRBV30 and TRBJ2-2): SQTIHQWPATLVQPVGSPLSLECTVEGTSNPNLYWYRQAAGRGLQLLFYSVGIGQISSEVPQNLSASRPQDRQFILSSKKLLLSDSGFYLCAWSVRTRVTGELFFGEGSRLTVL.

The chain joins TRBV10-3 to TRBJ2-7; TRBD1 matches 7 bases. The CDR3 has 16 residues. Trimming at V came to 5 bases and at J to 0 bases, leaving 10 bases not matched to a gene. The V gene's germline CDR1 is ENHRY and CDR2 SYGVKD. CDR3 coding DNA: TGTGCCATCAGTCCGACAGGGCCGTACACCTCCTACGAGCAGTACTTC. This gives the protein CAISPTGPYTSYEQYF.

V is TRBV11-1 and J is TRBJ2-3; no definite D call. V lost 2 bases to trimming and J lost 0 bases, with 12 bases between them. This CDR3 contains 16 residues. The germline V gene has CDR1 SGHAT and CDR2 FQDESV (reference sequence). The CDR3, as DNA: TGTGCCAGCAGCTTAAGCCAACCCTTTAGCACAGATACGCAGTATTTT. Protein: CASSLSQPFSTDTQYF.